These 6 T cell receptor beta chains share one sample of origin, sequenced in a study of cytomegalovirus exposure and HLA in healthy donors. PCR amplification relied on 60 Vbeta primers (plus 13 Jbeta primers). Assay: immunoSEQ multiplex PCR; the TCRdb copy retains only in-frame clones and omits some. The table has about 130,000 clones, approximately 80% seen once; the top ten hold 2% to 3%. Source material: PBMCs. These receptors all stem from a man in his forties or fifties in good health and CMV-seronegative.

The chain carries TRBV7-8 and TRBJ2-5, with 9 bases lining up with TRBD1. From germline, CDR1 is SGHVS and CDR2 FQNEAQ. J gave up 5 bases and V 3 bases, and 7 bases lay outside the gene matches. CDR3 length: 15 amino acids. For the CDR3, the DNA is TGTGCCAGCAGCTTTAACAGGGGGCCCTCGGAGACCCAGTACTTC. This gives the protein CASSFNRGPSETQYF.

This clone was observed a handful of times. This chain uses TRBV7-9 with TRBJ1-1; D unclear. CDR1 is SEHNR and CDR2 is FQNEAQ in the germline V gene (reference sequence). Trimming removed 1 base from V and 0 bases from J, with 12 bases in between. This CDR3 region has 16 residues. The CDR3 bases are TGTGCCAGCAGCTTAGGGTGGGCTGAAATGAACACTGAAGCTTTCTTT. It codes for CASSLGWAEMNTEAFF.

The chain combines TRBV27 with TRBJ2-7; tentative D call: TRBD2 (5 bases). The CDR3 covers 13 residues. The V gene lost 5 bases and the J gene lost 2 bases, with 10 bases spanning the gap. CDR1 is MNHEY, CDR2 SMNVEV, per germline (reference sequence). In DNA form, the CDR3 reads TGTGCCAGCAGTCCGCGGGCCCCCTACGAGCAGTACTTC. It codes for CASSPRAPYEQYF.

This clone was counted a few times. CDR3 DNA: TGCGCCAGCAGCTCGGGCCCGGGAGGAAACACCATATATTTT. This translates into CASSSGPGGNTIYF. The chain carries TRBV5-1 and TRBJ1-3; D is uncertain. Germline V gene lookup returns CDR1 SGHRS and CDR2 YFSETQ. V gave up 3 bases and J gave up 4 bases, with 11 bases separating them. The length of the CDR3 is 14 residues.

The V call is TRBV18, the J call TRBJ2-1; D may be TRBD1 (6 bases). CDR3 length: 16 residues. Trimming cost V 3 bases and J 3 bases, with 15 bases left between them. Germline values: CDR1 KGHSH, CDR2 LQKENI. CDR3 sequence (DNA): TGTGCCAGCTCACCGCTTATAGAGGGACACTACAATGAGCAGTTCTTC. Residues: CASSPLIEGHYNEQFF.

The CDR3 bases are TGCGCCAGCAGCTTGTTGGCAGGGAGGGAGTGGGACTATGGCTACACCTTC. It specifies CASSLLAGREWDYGYTF. This rearrangement joins TRBV5-1 to TRBJ1-2, with a weak D call TRBD1 (5 bases). The germline CDR1 and CDR2 sequences are SGHRS and YFSETQ. This CDR3 spans 17 amino acids. V was clipped by 1 base and J by 3 bases, with 19 bases between them.